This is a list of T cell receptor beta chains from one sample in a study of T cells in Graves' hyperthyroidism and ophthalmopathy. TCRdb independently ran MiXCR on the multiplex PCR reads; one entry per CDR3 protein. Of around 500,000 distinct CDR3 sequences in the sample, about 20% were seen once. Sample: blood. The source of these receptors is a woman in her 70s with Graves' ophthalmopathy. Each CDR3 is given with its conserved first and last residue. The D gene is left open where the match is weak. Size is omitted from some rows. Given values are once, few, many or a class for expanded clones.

cdr3_nt: TGTGCCAGCTCACCACCGGCGGGGGTCCCCGAGCAGTACTTC
cdr3_aa: CASSPPAGVPEQYF
d_call: TRBD2
j_call: TRBJ2-7
clone_size: NA
v_call: TRBV18

cdr3_nt: TGTGCCAGCAGTCTACGGGGGGGGCGCCACATCGAGGAGCTGTTTTTT
cdr3_aa: CASSLRGGRHIEELFF
d_call: TRBD2
j_call: TRBJ2-2
clone_size: NA
v_call: TRBV6-2/TRBV6-3

cdr3_nt: TGTGCCAGCAGTATACAGGGGGCTTTCTACAATGAGCAGTTCTTC
cdr3_aa: CASSIQGAFYNEQFF
d_call: TRBD1
j_call: TRBJ2-1
clone_size: NA
v_call: TRBV6-2/TRBV6-3

cdr3_nt: TGTGCCACCAGTGAGTCCGTTCTCGGTACGCAGTATTTT
cdr3_aa: CATSESVLGTQYF
d_call: NA
j_call: TRBJ2-3
clone_size: NA
v_call: TRBV24-1

cdr3_nt: TGCAGTGCTAGAGCGAACACTGAAGCTTTCTTT
cdr3_aa: CSARANTEAFF
d_call: NA
j_call: TRBJ1-1
clone_size: few
v_call: TRBV20-1

cdr3_nt: TGTGCTAGCAGCTTAGCAAGCCCTAGCGGGGGACACACAGATACGCAGTATTTT
cdr3_aa: CASSLASPSGGHTDTQYF
d_call: TRBD2
j_call: TRBJ2-3
clone_size: few
v_call: TRBV7-7

cdr3_nt: TGTGCCAGCTCCGGACAGGGGGCCGCAGATACGCAGTATTTT
cdr3_aa: CASSGQGAADTQYF
d_call: TRBD1
j_call: TRBJ2-3
clone_size: many
v_call: TRBV7-9

cdr3_nt: TGCAGTGCTAGACTTCCGGGACACGGACAAGAGACCCAGTACTTC
cdr3_aa: CSARLPGHGQETQYF
d_call: NA
j_call: TRBJ2-5
clone_size: NA
v_call: TRBV20-1

cdr3_nt: TGCGCCAGCAGCCAAGAGCCTCCGGGACACCTCCAAGAGACCCAGTACTTC
cdr3_aa: CASSQEPPGHLQETQYF
d_call: NA
j_call: TRBJ2-5
clone_size: NA
v_call: TRBV4-3

cdr3_nt: TGTGCCAGCAGTTCGCCTGGACTAATGAACACTGAAGCTTTCTTT
cdr3_aa: CASSSPGLMNTEAFF
d_call: NA
j_call: TRBJ1-1
clone_size: many
v_call: TRBV6-2/TRBV6-3

cdr3_nt: TGTGCCAGCAGCTTATGGACTAGCGGTCCCGAGGGATACTTC
cdr3_aa: CASSLWTSGPEGYF
d_call: TRBD2
j_call: TRBJ2-5
clone_size: NA
v_call: TRBV7-3